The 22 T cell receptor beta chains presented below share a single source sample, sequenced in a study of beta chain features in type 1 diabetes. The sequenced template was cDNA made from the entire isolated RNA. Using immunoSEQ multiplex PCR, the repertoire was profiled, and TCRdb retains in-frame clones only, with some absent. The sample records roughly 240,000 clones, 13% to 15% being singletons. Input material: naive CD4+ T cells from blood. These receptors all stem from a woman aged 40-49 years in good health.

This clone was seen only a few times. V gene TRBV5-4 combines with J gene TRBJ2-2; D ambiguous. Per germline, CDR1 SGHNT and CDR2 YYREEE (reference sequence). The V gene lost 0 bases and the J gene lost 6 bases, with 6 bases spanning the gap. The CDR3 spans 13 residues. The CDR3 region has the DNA TGTGCCAGCAGCTTGGGGCGGCCCGGGGAGCTGTTTTTT. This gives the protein CASSLGRPGELFF.

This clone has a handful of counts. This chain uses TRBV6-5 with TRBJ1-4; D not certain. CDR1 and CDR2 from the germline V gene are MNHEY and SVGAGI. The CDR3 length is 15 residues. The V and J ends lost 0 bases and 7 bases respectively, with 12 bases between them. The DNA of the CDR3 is TGTGCCAGCAGTTACTCTGGGGAGAGGAGTGAAAAACTGTTTTTT. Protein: CASSYSGERSEKLFF.

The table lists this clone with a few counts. This CDR3 is CASSISLTGGRHNEQFF. The CDR3 DNA follows: TGTGCCAGTAGTATTTCCCTAACAGGGGGCCGGCACAATGAGCAGTTCTTC. The rearrangement joins TRBV19 to TRBJ2-1; the match to TRBD1 covers 9 bases. The CDR3 totals 17 residues. V lost 3 bases to trimming and J lost 5 bases; unmatched junction nucleotides: 11. Germline V gene sequence: CDR1 LNHDA, CDR2 SQIVND (reference sequence).

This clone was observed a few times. This CDR3 reads CASSIRGAYEQYF. DNA of the CDR3: TGTGCCAGCAGCATACGGGGGGCCTACGAGCAGTACTTC. This sequence joins TRBV7-9 and TRBJ2-7, with 7 bases matching TRBD2. Germline assignment: CDR1 SEHNR and CDR2 FQNEAQ (reference sequence). V trimming: 5 bases; J trimming: 2 bases; junction bases outside the gene matches: 3. This CDR3 is built from 13 residues.

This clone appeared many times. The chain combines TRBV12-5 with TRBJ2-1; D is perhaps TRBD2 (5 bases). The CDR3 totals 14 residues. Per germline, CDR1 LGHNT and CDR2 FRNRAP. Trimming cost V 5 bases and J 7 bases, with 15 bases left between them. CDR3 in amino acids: CASGTPTGRNEQFF. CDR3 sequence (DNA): TGTGCTAGTGGTACCCCGACGGGAAGGAATGAGCAGTTCTTC. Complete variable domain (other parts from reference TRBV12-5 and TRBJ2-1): DARVTQTPRHKVTEMGQEVTMRCQPILGHNTVFWYRQTMMQGLELLAYFRNRAPLDDSGMPKDRFSAEMPDATLATLKIQPSEPRDSAVYFCASGTPTGRNEQFFGPGTRLTVL.

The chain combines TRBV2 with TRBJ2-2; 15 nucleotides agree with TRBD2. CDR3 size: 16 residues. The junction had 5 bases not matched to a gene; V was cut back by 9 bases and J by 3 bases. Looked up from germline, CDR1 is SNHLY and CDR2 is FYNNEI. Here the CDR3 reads CASGLAGGFYTGELFF. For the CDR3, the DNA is TGTGCCAGTGGACTAGCGGGGGGGTTCTACACCGGGGAGCTGTTTTTT.

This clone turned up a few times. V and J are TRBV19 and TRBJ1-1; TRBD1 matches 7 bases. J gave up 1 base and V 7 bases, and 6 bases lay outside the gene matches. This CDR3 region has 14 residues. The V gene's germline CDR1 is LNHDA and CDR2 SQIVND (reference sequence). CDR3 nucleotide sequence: TGTGCCAGTACTCCCGGGACAGAGAACACTGAAGCTTTCTTT. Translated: CASTPGTENTEAFF.

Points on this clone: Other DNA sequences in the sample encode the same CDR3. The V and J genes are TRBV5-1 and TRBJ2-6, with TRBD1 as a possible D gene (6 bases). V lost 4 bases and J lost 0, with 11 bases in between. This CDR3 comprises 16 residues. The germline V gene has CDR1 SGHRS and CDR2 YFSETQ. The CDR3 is CASSPGHTSGANVLTF. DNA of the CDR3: TGCGCCAGCAGCCCGGGACACACCTCTGGGGCCAACGTCCTGACTTTC.

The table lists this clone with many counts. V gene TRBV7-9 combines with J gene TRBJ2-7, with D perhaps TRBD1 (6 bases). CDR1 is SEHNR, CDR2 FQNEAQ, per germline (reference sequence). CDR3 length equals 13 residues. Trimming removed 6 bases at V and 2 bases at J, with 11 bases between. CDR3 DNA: TGTGCCAGCAGGACCGGACAGACCTACGAGCAGTACTTC. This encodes CASRTGQTYEQYF. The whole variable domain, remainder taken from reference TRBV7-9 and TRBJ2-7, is DTGVSQNPRHKITKRGQNVTFRCDPISEHNRLYWYRQTLGQGPEFLTYFQNEAQLEKSRLLSDRFSAERPKGSFSTLEIQRTEQGDSAMYLCASRTGQTYEQYFGPGTRLTVT.

The CDR3 DNA sequence: TGTGCCATCAGTGAGTCCCGAGGGGGCGCGGAGACCCAGTACTTC. This gives the protein CAISESRGGAETQYF. The V call is TRBV10-3, the J call TRBJ2-5; 7 bases line up with TRBD1. The ends lost 0 bases at V and 5 bases at J; junction bases unmatched: 6. The CDR3 covers 15 residues. In germline, CDR1 is ENHRY, CDR2 SYGVKD.

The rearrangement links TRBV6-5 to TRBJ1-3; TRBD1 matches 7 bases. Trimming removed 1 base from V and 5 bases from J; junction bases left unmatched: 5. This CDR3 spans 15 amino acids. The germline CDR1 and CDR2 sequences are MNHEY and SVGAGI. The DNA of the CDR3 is TGTGCCAGCAGTTACTTTGGGACAGTCCGAAACACCATATATTTT. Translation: CASSYFGTVRNTIYF.

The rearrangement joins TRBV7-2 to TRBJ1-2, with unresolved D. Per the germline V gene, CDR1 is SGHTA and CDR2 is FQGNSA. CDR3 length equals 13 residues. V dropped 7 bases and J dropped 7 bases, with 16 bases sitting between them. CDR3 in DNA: TGTGCCAGCACCCCCTCCGGGTCCGGTGGCTACACCTTC. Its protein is CASTPSGSGGYTF.

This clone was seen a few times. This CDR3 reads CASSPTGITEAFF. The CDR3 DNA sequence: TGCGCCAGCAGCCCGACAGGGATTACTGAAGCTTTCTTT. V is TRBV5-1 and J is TRBJ1-1; 7 nucleotides match TRBD1. With V trimmed by 4 bases and J by 5 bases, 5 bases remained unmatched. Per the germline V gene, CDR1 is SGHRS and CDR2 is YFSETQ. The CDR3 sequence is 13 residues long.

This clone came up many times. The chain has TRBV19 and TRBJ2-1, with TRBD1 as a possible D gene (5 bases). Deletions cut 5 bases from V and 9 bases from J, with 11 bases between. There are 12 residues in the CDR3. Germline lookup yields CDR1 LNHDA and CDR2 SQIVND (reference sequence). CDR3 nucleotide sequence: TGTGCCAGTAGTTTGCAGGGTGGTGAGCAGTTCTTC. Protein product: CASSLQGGEQFF.

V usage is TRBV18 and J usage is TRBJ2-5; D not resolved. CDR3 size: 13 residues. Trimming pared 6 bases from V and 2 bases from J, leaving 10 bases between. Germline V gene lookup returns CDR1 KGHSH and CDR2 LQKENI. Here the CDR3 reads CASSRDLQETQYF. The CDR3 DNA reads TGTGCCAGCTCCCGTGACTTACAAGAGACCCAGTACTTC.

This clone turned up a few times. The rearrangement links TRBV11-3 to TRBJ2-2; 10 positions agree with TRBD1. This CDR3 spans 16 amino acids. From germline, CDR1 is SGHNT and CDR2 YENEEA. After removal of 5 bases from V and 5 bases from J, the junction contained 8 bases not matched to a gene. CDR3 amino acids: CASSTRQGAGTGELFF. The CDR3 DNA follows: TGTGCCAGCAGCACCCGACAGGGGGCAGGGACCGGGGAGCTGTTTTTT.

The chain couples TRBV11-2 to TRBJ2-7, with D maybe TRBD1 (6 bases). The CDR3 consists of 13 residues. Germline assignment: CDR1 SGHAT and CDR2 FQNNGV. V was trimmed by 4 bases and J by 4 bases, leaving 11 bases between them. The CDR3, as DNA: TGTGCCAGCAGCTCAGACAGGCGTTACGAGCAGTACTTC. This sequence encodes CASSSDRRYEQYF.

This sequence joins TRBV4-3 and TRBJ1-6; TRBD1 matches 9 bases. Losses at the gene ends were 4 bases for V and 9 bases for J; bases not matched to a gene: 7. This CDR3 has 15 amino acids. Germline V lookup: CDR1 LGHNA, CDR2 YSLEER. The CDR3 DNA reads TGCGCCAGCAGCCGGAGGACAGGGGAAAGTTCACCCCTCCACTTT. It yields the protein CASSRRTGESSPLHF.

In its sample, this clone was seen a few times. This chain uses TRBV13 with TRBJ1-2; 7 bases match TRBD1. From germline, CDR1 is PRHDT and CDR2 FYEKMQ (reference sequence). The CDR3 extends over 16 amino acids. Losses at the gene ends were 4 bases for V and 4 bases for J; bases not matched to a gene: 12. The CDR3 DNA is TGTGCCAGCAGCTCGACTACAGGGGTGAGGGGCTATGGCTACACCTTC. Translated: CASSSTTGVRGYGYTF.

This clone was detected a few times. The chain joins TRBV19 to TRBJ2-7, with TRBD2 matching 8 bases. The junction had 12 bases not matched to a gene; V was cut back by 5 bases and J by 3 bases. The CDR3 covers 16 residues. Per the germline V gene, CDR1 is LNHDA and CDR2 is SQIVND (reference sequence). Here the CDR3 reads CASSPSPGLGIYEQYF. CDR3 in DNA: TGTGCCAGTAGTCCTTCCCCGGGACTAGGGATCTACGAGCAGTACTTC.

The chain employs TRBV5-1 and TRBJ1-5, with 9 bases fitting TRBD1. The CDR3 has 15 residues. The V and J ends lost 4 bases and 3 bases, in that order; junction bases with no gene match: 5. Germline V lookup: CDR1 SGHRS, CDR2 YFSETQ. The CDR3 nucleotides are TGCGCCAGCAGCCTTGGGACAGGGTTCAATCAGCCCCAGCATTTT. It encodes CASSLGTGFNQPQHF. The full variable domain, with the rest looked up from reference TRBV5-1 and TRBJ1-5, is KAGVTQTPRYLIKTRGQQVTLSCSPISGHRSVSWYQQTPGQGLQFLFEYFSETQRNKGNFPGRFSGRQFSNSRSEMNVSTLELGDSALYLCASSLGTGFNQPQHFGDGTRLSIL.

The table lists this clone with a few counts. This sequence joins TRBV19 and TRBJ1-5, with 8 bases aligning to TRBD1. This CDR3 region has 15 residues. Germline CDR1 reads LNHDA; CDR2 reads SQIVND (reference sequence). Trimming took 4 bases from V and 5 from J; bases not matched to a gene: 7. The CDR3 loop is CASSTGQGMYQPQHF. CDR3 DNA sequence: TGTGCCAGTAGTACTGGACAGGGAATGTATCAGCCCCAGCATTTT.